This is a list of T cell receptor beta chains from one sample in a study of blood T cell repertoires in COVID-19. Method: immunoSEQ multiplex PCR; TCRdb's copy keeps in-frame clones and lacks some. The sample consists of fewer than 250,000 clones, around 83% of them appearing once. Sequencing was done on a sample of PBMCs or T cells enriched from blood (not recorded which). These receptor sequences come from a woman aged 25 to 45 who had been exposed to COVID-19. Each CDR3 is given without its conserved first and last residue.

v_call	j_call	cdr3_aa
TRBV9	TRBJ2-3	ASSVDLLPLAGGPSRGTDTQY
TRBV6-5	TRBJ2-3	ASSYSGDRGGDTQY
TRBV29-1	TRBJ2-1	SALRQGKVNEQF
TRBV5-1	TRBJ2-5	ASSLQGASKETQY
TRBV5-6	TRBJ1-2	ASSFGTGGALGYT
TRBV10-3	TRBJ2-1	AISAATYNEQF
TRBV7-9	TRBJ2-1	ASSLGTGGGGEEQF
TRBV5-1	TRBJ2-1	ASSQQGLHEQF
TRBV5-1	TRBJ2-3	ASSLDFTDTQY
TRBV6-1	TRBJ2-1	ASSEAGTGIYNEQF
TRBV7-2	TRBJ2-7	ASSFQGYEQY
TRBV9	TRBJ2-3	ASTERGGVADTQY
TRBV7-9	TRBJ1-4	ASSPGEGREKLF
TRBV27	TRBJ2-1	ASSLGLAGGRYNEQF
TRBV7-8	TRBJ1-6	ASSLGEGVSYNSPLH
TRBV7-9	TRBJ1-2	ASSLQARGYGYT
TRBV29-1	TRBJ2-7	SVDGTGSYEQY
TRBV5-1	TRBJ2-5	ASSRQGMGQETQY
TRBV10-3	TRBJ2-1	AISAGTGMSEQF
TRBV28	TRBJ1-4	ASSLGTGPNEKLF
TRBV7-2	TRBJ2-3	ASSLRPARGIDTQY
TRBV28	TRBJ1-4	ASRGVGTVEKLF
TRBV6-5	TRBJ1-2	ASSYSQGLSGYT
TRBV9	TRBJ2-5	ASSISSGQGQETQY
TRBV18	TRBJ1-4	ASSPAEHNEKLF
TRBV6-5	TRBJ2-7	ASSYSSQGAYEQY
TRBV6-5	TRBJ2-7	ATRTSGDYEQY
TRBV18	TRBJ1-1	ASSPGLSGTEAF
TRBV7-9	TRBJ1-1	ASSVRTGNTEAF
TRBV7-8	TRBJ2-1	ASSLYAASGDLGPNEQF
TRBV10-3	TRBJ1-1	AISDIFSENTEAF
TRBV3-1/TRBV3-2	TRBJ1-1	ASSHGTANTEAF
TRBV4-1	TRBJ2-1	ASSPYPDRYNEQF
TRBV6-5	TRBJ2-1	ASIDLAGTRNEQF
TRBV10-3	TRBJ2-2	AIITRAGELF
TRBV5-6	TRBJ1-2	ASSLERDTGYT
TRBV24-1	TRBJ2-3	ATSDFEGGGDTDTQY
TRBV25-1	TRBJ1-2	ASSEYFAPQGAPGGYT
TRBV19	TRBJ1-5	ASSNRGLSPQH
TRBV4-1	TRBJ1-1	ASSPTGGNTEAF
TRBV12-3/TRBV12-4	TRBJ1-5	ASRRTVSQPQH
TRBV6-6	TRBJ1-1	ASSYILTEAF
TRBV2	TRBJ1-4	ASSSTSFSGNEKLF
TRBV19	TRBJ1-4	ASSPRVSTNEKLF
TRBV21-1	TRBJ2-7	ASSKKRGDIYEQY
TRBV19	TRBJ2-7	ASSIGARTYEQY
TRBV5-5	TRBJ2-1	ASSLSRLSSYNEQF
TRBV5-1	TRBJ1-1	ASSLGLDTEAF
TRBV19	TRBJ1-5	ASSIVSTDSNQPQH
TRBV14	TRBJ1-1	ASSLTRDNEAF
TRBV1	TRBJ1-5	TSSQDRGQGVSNQPQH